This T cell receptor (beta chain) was recovered during a study of identical twins. Study-level points and caveats: Fewer insertions marked abundant cord blood beta clonotypes; young adult naive trended weakly, memory not at all. Excess sharing between twins was weaker in beta out-of-frame sequences.

MiXCR, run by TCRdb on the 5' RACE reads, gives a single entry per CDR3 protein. The sample holds about 470,000 distinct CDR3 sequences, roughly 26% seen once. Regarding this clonotype: Its target is not known.

The V end lost 4 bases, the J end lost 5 bases, and 14 bases lay between the germline ends. CDR3 length: 15 residues. Germline assignment: CDR1 SEHNR and CDR2 FQNEAQ (reference sequence). These same records also appear under a second study, on T cells expressing NK-cell markers. Turning to that study: Restriction of the sorted population to alpha-beta TCR T cells was achieved in several experiments with an anti-gamma-delta TCR antibody.

V is TRBV7-9 and J is TRBJ2-2; tentatively, D is TRBD1 (5 bases). The sequence was obtained from a woman aged 18 to 35 in good health. Specimen: CD4+ T cells sorted from blood. CDR3 region: CASSSYRLRTGELFF. As DNA, the CDR3 is TGTGCCAGCAGCTCCTACAGGTTACGAACCGGGGAGCTGTTTTTT.